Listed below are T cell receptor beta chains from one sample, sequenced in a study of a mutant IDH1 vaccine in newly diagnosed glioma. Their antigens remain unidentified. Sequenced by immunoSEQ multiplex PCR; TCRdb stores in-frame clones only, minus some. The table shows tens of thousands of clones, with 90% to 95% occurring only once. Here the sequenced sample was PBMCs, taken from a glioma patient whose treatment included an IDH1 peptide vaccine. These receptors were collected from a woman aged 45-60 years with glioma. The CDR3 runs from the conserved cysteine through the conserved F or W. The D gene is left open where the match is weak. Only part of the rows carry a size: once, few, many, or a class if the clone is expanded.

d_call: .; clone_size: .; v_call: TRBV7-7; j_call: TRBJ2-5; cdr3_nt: TGTGCTAGCAGCTACCAGATCCAAGAGACCCAGTACTTC; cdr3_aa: CASSYQIQETQYF
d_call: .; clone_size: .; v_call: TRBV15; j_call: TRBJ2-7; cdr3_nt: TGTGCCACCAGCAGAGGGGTTCCTGGGGAGCAGTACTTC; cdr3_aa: CATSRGVPGEQYF
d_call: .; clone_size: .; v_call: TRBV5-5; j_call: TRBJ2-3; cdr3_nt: TGTGCCAGCAGCTGGGCGGTTAACACAGATACGCAGTATTTT; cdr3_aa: CASSWAVNTDTQYF
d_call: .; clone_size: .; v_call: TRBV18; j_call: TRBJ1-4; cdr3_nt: TGTGCCAGCTCACCCCCCGACAGAGCAACTAATGAAAAACTGTTTTTT; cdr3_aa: CASSPPDRATNEKLFF
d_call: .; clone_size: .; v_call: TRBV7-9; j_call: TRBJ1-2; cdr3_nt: TGTGCCAGCAGCTTAGATCTGACAGAACGACACTATGGCTACACCTTC; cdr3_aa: CASSLDLTERHYGYTF
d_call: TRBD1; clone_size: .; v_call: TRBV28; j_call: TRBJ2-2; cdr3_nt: TGTGCCAGCAGTTCACCGACAGGGGAGAGACGGGAGCTGTTTTTT; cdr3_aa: CASSSPTGERRELFF
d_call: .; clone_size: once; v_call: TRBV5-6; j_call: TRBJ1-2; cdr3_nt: TGTGCCAGCACCATGGCAGGGGTTAACTATGGCTACACCTTC; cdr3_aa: CASTMAGVNYGYTF
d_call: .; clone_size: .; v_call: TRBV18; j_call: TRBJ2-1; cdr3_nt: TGTGCCAGCGGGGCTTACAATGAGCAGTTCTTC; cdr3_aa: CASGAYNEQFF
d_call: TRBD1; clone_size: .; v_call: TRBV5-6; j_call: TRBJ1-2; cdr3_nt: TGTGCCAGCAGCGTAGGGACAGGGATTTATGGCTACACCTTC; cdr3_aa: CASSVGTGIYGYTF
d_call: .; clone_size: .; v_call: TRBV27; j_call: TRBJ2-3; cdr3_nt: TGTGCCAGCACGGGGGCCGTTAACACAGATACGCAGTATTTT; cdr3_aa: CASTGAVNTDTQYF
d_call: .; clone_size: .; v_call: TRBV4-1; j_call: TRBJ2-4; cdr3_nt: TGCGCCAGCAGCCTAACTAGACTTGAGAACATTCAGTACTTC; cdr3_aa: CASSLTRLENIQYF
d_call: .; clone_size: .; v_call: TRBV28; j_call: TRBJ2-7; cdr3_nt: TGTGCCAGCAGTCCGGGGGACAACCGCCCCTACGAGCAGTACTTC; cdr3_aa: CASSPGDNRPYEQYF
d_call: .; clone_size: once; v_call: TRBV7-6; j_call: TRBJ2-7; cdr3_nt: TGTGCCAGCAGCTTTAAGAACAACTACGAGCAGTACTTC; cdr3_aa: CASSFKNNYEQYF
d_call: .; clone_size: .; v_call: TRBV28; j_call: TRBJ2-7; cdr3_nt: TGTGCCACCCAAGGGGCCTACGAGCAGTACTTC; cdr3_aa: CATQGAYEQYF
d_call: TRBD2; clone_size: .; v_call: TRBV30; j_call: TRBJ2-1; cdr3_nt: TGTGCCTGGATGGGGGGAGGGGATGAGCAGTTCTTC; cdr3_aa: CAWMGGGDEQFF